The 16 T cell receptor beta chains in this list originate from one sample, sequenced in a study of T cell clonality in common variable immunodeficiency. Findings and caveats of the study: Fewer deletions and N-nucleotide insertions were reportedly seen in common variable immunodeficiency TCR beta sequences.

Profiled with immunoSEQ multiplex PCR; TCRdb holds only in-frame clones, not every one. The table lists around 9,200 clones, with no singletons. These receptors' targets are unknown. Source material: peripheral blood mononuclear cells. These receptors were collected from a human donor with common variable immunodeficiency.

In its sample, this clone was seen many times. With the read ending 3 residues before the CDR3 end, the germline J gene is used to fill in that end. The chain has TRBV28 and TRBJ2-1; 11 bases line up with TRBD2. CDR3 size: 15 residues. After removal of 5 bases from V and 6 bases from J, the junction contained 6 bases not matched to a gene. CDR1 is MDHEN and CDR2 is SYDVKM in the germline V gene. CDR3 protein: CASSPPSGRLNEQFF. The CDR3 DNA, read in part, is TGTGCCAGCAGTCCTCCTAGCGGGAGGCTCAATGAG. Full variable domain (outside the CDR3, taken from reference TRBV28 and TRBJ2-1): DVKVTQSSRYLVKRTGEKVFLECVQDMDHENMFWYRQDPGLGLRLIYFSYDVKMKEKGDIPEGYSVSREKKERFSLILESASTNQTSMYLCASSPPSGRLNEQFFGPGTRLTVL.

This clone was counted between two and nine times. The CDR3 end lies 3 residues beyond the end of the read and is filled in from the germline J gene. The chain links TRBV19 to TRBJ2-1, with 9 nucleotides matching TRBD1. CDR1 and CDR2 (germline): LNHDA, SQIVND (reference sequence). The trim removed 1 base at V and 2 bases at J, leaving 6 bases unmatched. CDR3 length: 17 amino acids. The sequenced CDR3 bases are TGTGCCAGTAGTATAGTGGTGGACAGGGGCGCCTACAATGAG. It yields the protein CASSIVVDRGAYNE. The complete CDR3 sequence is CASSIVVDRGAYNEQFF.

This clone was counted ten times or more. With the read ending 3 residues before the CDR3 end, the germline J gene is used to fill in that end. The V gene is TRBV2, the J gene TRBJ2-7; D remains ambiguous. Germline assignment: CDR1 SNHLY and CDR2 FYNNEI. The CDR3 extends over 14 amino acids. V lost 6 bases, J lost 3 bases, and 15 bases lay in between. CDR3 DNA (partial): TGTGCCAGCAGGACGGATACTAACCGCTACGAG. Translated: CASRTDTNRYE. The complete CDR3 protein is CASRTDTNRYEQYF.

The table lists this clone with many counts. The read halts 3 residues ahead of the CDR3 end, with the missing end drawn from the germline J gene. The chain is built from TRBV10-2 and TRBJ1-1; D is unresolved. The CDR3 is 13 residues long. Trimming shortened V by 8 bases and J by 1 base, and 11 bases separated the two germline ends. CDR1 is WSHSY, CDR2 SAAADI, per germline. The sequenced CDR3 bases are TGCGCCAGCGGAGAGCAGGCGAACACTGAA. Translating gives CASGEQANTE. The whole CDR3 sequence is CASGEQANTEAFF.

This clone was seen repeatedly, ten times or more. The read halts 3 residues ahead of the CDR3 end, with the missing end drawn from the germline J gene. The rearrangement links TRBV5-1 to TRBJ1-6; D is perhaps TRBD1 (6 bases). Trimming took 7 bases from V and 7 from J, leaving 15 bases between them. This CDR3 contains 14 residues. The V gene's germline CDR1 is SGHRS and CDR2 YFSETQ. CDR3 region: CASGKQGRNSPLHF. The CDR3 DNA, read in part, is TGCGCCAGCGGTAAACAGGGACGGAATTCACCC.

This clone was seen ten or more times. The CDR3 is cut off 3 residues early in the read; its end comes from the germline J gene. The chain uses TRBV19 and TRBJ1-5; the match to TRBD1 covers 10 bases. V gave up 4 bases and J gave up 3 bases; unmatched junction bases: 6. This CDR3 region has 16 residues. CDR1 LNHDA and CDR2 SQIVND come from the germline V gene (reference sequence). CDR3 amino acids: CASSTMTGGHNQPQHF. The CDR3 bases that were read are TGTGCCAGTAGTACGATGACAGGGGGCCACAATCAGCCC.

The sample holds a few counts of this clone. CDR3 DNA, as far as it was read: TGTGCCTGGGGGGACAATTCCTATGGC. It is translated as CAWGDNSYG. The full CDR3 protein is CAWGDNSYGYTF. The chain recombines TRBV30 with TRBJ1-2, with a tentative D call TRBD1 (6 bases). The CDR3 end lies 3 residues beyond the end of the read and is filled in from the germline J gene. Germline assignment: CDR1 GTSNPN and CDR2 SVGIG (reference sequence). The CDR3 length is 12 residues. V was trimmed by 5 bases and J by 4 bases, leaving 11 bases between them.

There are many counts of this clone. The read terminates 3 residues before the CDR3 end, so the remaining end is supplied by the germline J gene. V is TRBV3-1 (or the pseudogene TRBV3-2) and J is TRBJ2-3; D possibly uses TRBD1 or TRBD2 (5 bases each). With 0 bases removed from V and 3 bases from J, the gap between germline ends came to 16 bases. The CDR3 is 17 amino acids. CDR1 and CDR2 (germline): LGHDT, YNNKEL (reference sequence). Incomplete CDR3 DNA: TGTGCCAGCAGCCAAGATCGGGCAGGGAGAGGGACAGATACG. It yields the protein CASSQDRAGRGTDT. The entire CDR3 protein reads CASSQDRAGRGTDTQYF.

By share, this clone counts as medium-sized. Read coverage stops 3 residues before the CDR3 terminus; the germline J gene supplies the remainder. V gene TRBV6-2 or TRBV6-3 combines with J gene TRBJ2-1, with 7 bases lining up with TRBD1. V trimming: 6 bases; J trimming: 3 bases; junction bases outside the gene matches: 2. CDR3 size: 13 residues. In germline, CDR1 is MNHEY, CDR2 SVGEGT. The CDR3 here is CASRGQDYNEQFF. Incomplete CDR3 DNA: TGTGCCAGCAGAGGACAGGACTACAATGAG.

Ten or more counts support this clone. The observed sequence ends 3 residues before the CDR3 terminus, with the missing tail filled in from the germline J gene. The V call is TRBV12-3 or TRBV12-4, the J call TRBJ2-1, with 7 bases that match TRBD2. The CDR3 is made up of 14 amino acids. Unmatched junction bases numbered 6, after V lost 7 bases and J lost 3 bases. The CDR3 sequence is CASTAGEDYNEQFF. The sequenced CDR3 bases are TGTGCCAGCACCGCGGGGGAGGACTACAATGAG.

Relative to its sample, this clone is medium-sized. The read gets to within 3 residues of the CDR3 end, and the germline J gene fills in the rest. The chain links TRBV29-1 to TRBJ1-4; no definite D call. Germline loops: CDR1 SQVTM, CDR2 ANQGSEA. V was trimmed by 3 bases and J by 8 bases, leaving 16 bases between them. The CDR3 extends over 14 amino acids. The sequenced part of the CDR3 DNA is TGCAGCGTTGACCATGGGAGCGGGAACGAAAAA. Amino acid sequence: CSVDHGSGNEK. The whole CDR3 protein reads CSVDHGSGNEKLFF.

This clone was counted ten times or more. The read terminates 3 residues before the CDR3 end, so the remaining end is supplied by the germline J gene. The V call is TRBV7-9, the J call TRBJ2-7, with D perhaps matching TRBD2 (5 bases). Germline loops: CDR1 SEHNR, CDR2 FQNEAQ (reference sequence). CDR3 length equals 14 residues. V was trimmed by 3 bases and J by 4 bases, leaving 13 bases between them. The CDR3 sequence is CASSLTGYGYEQYF. The CDR3 DNA, read in part, is TGTGCCAGCAGCTTGACGGGGTATGGGTACGAG. The full variable domain, completed using reference TRBV7-9 and TRBJ2-7, is DTGVSQNPRHKITKRGQNVTFRCDPISEHNRLYWYRQTLGQGPEFLTYFQNEAQLEKSRLLSDRFSAERPKGSFSTLEIQRTEQGDSAMYLCASSLTGYGYEQYFGPGTRLTVT.

This clone has a count of ten or more. The sequenced fragment ends 3 residues before the CDR3 boundary, so the rest is inferred from the germline J gene. V gene TRBV28 combines with J gene TRBJ2-3; D is possibly TRBD1 (6 bases). The CDR3 is 15 amino acids. Per germline, CDR1 MDHEN and CDR2 SYDVKM. Trimming removed 5 bases from V and 2 bases from J, with 14 bases in between. CDR3 residues: CASSRTGLSTDTQYF. The CDR3 DNA, read in part, is TGTGCCAGCAGTCGTACAGGGTTATCCACAGATACG.

At least ten counts were recorded for this clone. This CDR3 reads CASSEAQGQRRETQYF. The CDR3 DNA, read in part, is TGTGCCAGCAGTGAAGCGCAAGGACAGCGACGAGAGACC. J is TRBJ2-5 and V is TRBV6-1; D might be TRBD1 (6 bases). The CDR3 is cut off 3 residues early in the read; its end comes from the germline J gene. V lost 0 bases to trimming and J lost 4 bases, with 15 bases between them. The CDR3 is 16 amino acids. The germline V gene encodes CDR1 MNHNS and CDR2 SASEGT.

This clone was picked up a small number of times. The CDR3 is cut off 3 residues early in the read; its end comes from the germline J gene. This sequence joins TRBV7-9 and TRBJ1-1, with D hard to call. The V and J ends lost 1 base and 0 bases respectively, with 9 bases between them. CDR1 SEHNR and CDR2 FQNEAQ come from the germline V gene (reference sequence). This CDR3 region has 15 residues. The CDR3 sequence is CASSLGQAMNTEAFF. The CDR3 DNA, read in part, is TGTGCCAGCAGCTTAGGGCAGGCCATGAACACTGAA.

There are many counts of this clone. The CDR3 extends 3 residues past the end of the read, so its final part is completed from the germline J gene. The chain is built from TRBV5-1 and TRBJ1-1; 11 bases map to TRBD1. Germline V CDR1 and CDR2: SGHRS, YFSETQ. The CDR3 has 12 amino acids. The CDR3 DNA, read in part, is TGCGCCAGCAGCCCCGGACAGGGGGCG. This gives the protein CASSPGQGA. The entire CDR3 protein is CASSPGQGAAFF.